The 10 T cell receptor beta chains below all came from one sample that was sequenced in a study of graft-versus-host responses after intestinal transplantation. For these receptors, no antigen is known. Libraries were prepared by immunoSEQ multiplex PCR; TCRdb keeps only in-frame clonotypes and omits some of them. The sample lists about 85,000 clones; under 95% were seen once. This specimen consisted of unstimulated CD8+ T cells sorted from spleen or lymph node cells, obtained before transplant. Every receptor here comes from a human donor who was the organ donor for an intestinal transplant.

The V call is TRBV18, the J call TRBJ2-2; D gene unclear. The germline V gene encodes CDR1 KGHSH and CDR2 LQKENI. CDR3 length equals 14 residues. The V and J ends lost 3 bases and 4 bases respectively, with 9 bases between them. The CDR3 region has the DNA TGTGCCAGCTCACCCCGCGACCTCACCGGGGAGCTGTTTTTT. It translates to CASSPRDLTGELFF.

The chain combines TRBV6-1 with TRBJ1-4, with D possibly TRBD1 on 5 matching bases. The CDR3 spans 15 residues. Germline CDR1 reads MNHNS; CDR2 reads SASEGT. Trimming shortened V by 6 bases and J by 2 bases, and 13 bases separated the two germline ends. The CDR3 sequence: CASRMPGRTNEKLFF. The CDR3 DNA reads TGTGCCAGCAGAATGCCGGGACGGACTAATGAAAAACTGTTTTTT.

The V call is TRBV6-1, the J call TRBJ1-5; unclear D gene. Per germline, CDR1 MNHNS and CDR2 SASEGT. The CDR3 contains 16 residues. The germline V and J ends were trimmed by 2 bases and 0 bases, with 11 bases remaining between them. The CDR3 reads CASSEWFPLSNQPQHF. The CDR3 nucleotides read TGTGCCAGCAGTGAATGGTTCCCCCTTAGCAATCAGCCCCAGCATTTT.

CDR3 sequence (DNA): TGTGCCAGCAGTTACTCGCGGCTAGTTACAGATACGCAGTATTTT. Encoded protein: CASSYSRLVTDTQYF. The chain couples TRBV6-6 to TRBJ2-3; D not resolved. CDR3 length: 15 residues. V lost 0 bases and J lost 3, with 10 bases in between. Germline V CDR1 and CDR2: MNHNY, SVGAGI (reference sequence).

This clone was detected only once. This sequence joins TRBV2 and TRBJ2-5; no definite D call. CDR1 and CDR2 (germline): SNHLY, FYNNEI. The V end lost 4 bases, the J end lost 5 bases, and 20 bases lay between the germline ends. This CDR3 is 16 amino acids long. CDR3 in amino acids: CASSGRTSPPTETQYF. The CDR3 DNA sequence: TGTGCCAGCAGTGGCCGGACCTCCCCCCCCACCGAGACCCAGTACTTC. The full variable domain, with the rest looked up from reference TRBV2 and TRBJ2-5, is EPEVTQTPSHQVTQMGQEVILRCVPISNHLYFYWYRQILGQKVEFLVSFYNNEISEKSEIFDDQFSVERPDGSNFTLKIRSTKLEDSAMYFCASSGRTSPPTETQYFGPGTRLLVL.

The chain is built from TRBV5-4 and TRBJ2-1; the match to TRBD1 covers 8 bases. CDR3 length: 13 amino acids. Trimming took 3 bases from V and 9 from J; bases not matched to a gene: 5. Germline-derived CDR1 and CDR2 are SGHNT and YYREEE (reference sequence). The CDR3 bases are TGTGCCAGCAGCTCGGACAGGGTAGGTGAGCAGTTCTTC. Translated: CASSSDRVGEQFF. Combining the CDR3 with reference TRBV5-4 and TRBJ2-1 gives the whole variable domain ETGVTQSPTHLIKTRGQQVTLRCSSQSGHNTVSWYQQALGQGPQFIFQYYREEENGRGNFPPRFSGLQFPNYSSELNVNALELDDSALYLCASSSDRVGEQFFGPGTRLTVL.

The chain has TRBV11-2 and TRBJ2-7, with D unresolved. CDR1 SGHAT and CDR2 FQNNGV come from the germline V gene. V dropped 6 bases and J dropped 7 bases, with 13 bases sitting between them. This CDR3 is built from 12 residues. The CDR3 sequence: CASSDRTIEQYF. CDR3 DNA: TGTGCCAGCAGTGATCGGACGATTGAGCAGTACTTC.

The rearrangement uses TRBV10-3 and TRBJ1-5; no clear D. This CDR3 comprises 14 residues. Germline lookup yields CDR1 ENHRY and CDR2 SYGVKD. V was pared by 1 base and J by 2 bases, with 6 bases between. CDR3: CAISEYGGNQPQHF. The DNA of the CDR3 is TGTGCCATCAGTGAGTATGGGGGCAATCAGCCCCAGCATTTT.

The V gene is TRBV21-1, the J gene TRBJ2-1; TRBD2 was called by the table and not checked on the DNA. TRBV21-1 is reported as a pseudogene. The CDR3 has 16 residues. The CDR3 coding sequence is TGTGCCAGCAGCAATAACGGGACTAGCGGATTCTATGAGCAGTTCTTC. Translating it yields CASSNNGTSGFYEQFF.

This chain joins TRBV27 and TRBJ1-1; D gene unclear. Germline V gene lookup returns CDR1 MNHEY and CDR2 SMNVEV (reference sequence). Trimming removed 0 bases at V and 5 bases at J, with 7 bases between. The CDR3 covers 13 residues. The CDR3: CASSLSTGTEAFF. DNA of the CDR3: TGTGCCAGCAGTTTATCTACCGGGACTGAAGCTTTCTTT.